Shown below are 15 T cell receptor beta chains from a single sample sequenced in a study of monozygotic twins with inflammatory bowel disease. With the 5' RACE reads reprocessed, TCRdb shows one record per CDR3 protein and no DNA. The table for this sample gives about 210,000 distinct CDR3 sequences. Sequencing input: blood. These receptors all come from a human donor with ulcerative colitis or Crohn's disease, or a healthy co-twin of an affected twin (not recorded which).

The chain recombines TRBV7-2 with TRBJ2-3; TCRdb's D call of TRBD1 is untestable without DNA. This CDR3 contains 16 residues. Per germline, CDR1 SGHTA and CDR2 FQGNSA. The CDR3 region is CASSLRDAIPTDTQYF.

V usage is TRBV12-3 or TRBV12-4 and J usage is TRBJ2-5; there is no DNA to check the TCRdb D call of TRBD1. This CDR3 has 14 residues. The chain's CDR3 is CASSPYGTGETQYF.

The V gene is TRBV13, the J gene TRBJ1-1. Per the germline V gene, CDR1 is PRHDT and CDR2 is FYEKMQ (reference sequence). This CDR3 has 12 residues. The CDR3 sequence: CASSLGRREAFF.

This chain joins TRBV5-1 and TRBJ1-1; TCRdb's assignment of TRBD1 cannot be checked, as there is no DNA. The CDR3 length is 16 residues. Per the germline V gene, CDR1 is SGHRS and CDR2 is YFSETQ. The CDR3 here is CASSYYTRTANTEAFF.

The rearrangement uses TRBV15 and TRBJ2-1. The CDR3 extends over 15 amino acids. CDR1 LNHNV and CDR2 YYDKDF come from the germline V gene (reference sequence). The CDR3 reads CATRADRSSYNEQFF.

The gene calls are TRBV18 and TRBJ2-7; the TCRdb D gene call, TRBD1, has no DNA to confirm it. CDR1 and CDR2 from the germline V gene are KGHSH and LQKENI. The length of the CDR3 is 15 residues. This CDR3 reads CASSPGGTGLYEQYF.

V gene TRBV20-1 combines with J gene TRBJ2-7; no DNA is available, so the TRBD2 call from TCRdb remains unchecked. CDR1 and CDR2 from the germline V gene are DFQATT and SNEGSKA (reference sequence). The CDR3 has 13 residues. The CDR3 is CSADLRAGLEQYF.

The V call is TRBV3-1, the J call TRBJ2-7. Germline-derived CDR1 and CDR2 are LGHDT and YNNKEL (reference sequence). This CDR3 is built from 12 residues. CDR3 amino acids: CASSQQTYEQYF.

The V call is TRBV6-5, the J call TRBJ2-7. From germline, CDR1 is MNHEY and CDR2 SVGAGI. This CDR3 is 12 amino acids long. The CDR3 region is CASSYSLGEQYF.

This chain uses TRBV5-1 with TRBJ2-3. Germline lookup yields CDR1 SGHRS and CDR2 YFSETQ. This CDR3 comprises 15 residues. The CDR3 sequence: CASSLADASTDTQYF.

CDR3 protein: CASNIGQETQYF. The rearrangement joins TRBV3-1 to TRBJ2-5. This CDR3 comprises 12 residues. Per the germline V gene, CDR1 is LGHDT and CDR2 is YNNKEL (reference sequence).

The chain uses TRBV3-1 and TRBJ2-5; TCRdb returns TRBD2, unconfirmable since there is no DNA. Per the germline V gene, CDR1 is LGHDT and CDR2 is YNNKEL (reference sequence). The CDR3 sequence is 17 residues long. The CDR3: CASSQGLAGGYQETQYF.

The genes are TRBV9 and TRBJ2-3; no DNA is available, so the TRBD1 call from TCRdb remains unchecked. The V gene's germline CDR1 is SGDLS and CDR2 YYNGEE. The CDR3 totals 13 residues. CDR3 in amino acids: CASCQGGTDTQYF.

The chain is built from TRBV5-4 and TRBJ2-3; the D call from TCRdb, TRBD1, cannot be confirmed without DNA. Germline V gene sequence: CDR1 SGHNT, CDR2 YYREEE (reference sequence). The CDR3 totals 15 residues. CDR3: CASSKGGAETDTQYF.

The gene calls are TRBV19 and TRBJ2-1; with no DNA, the TCRdb D assignment of TRBD1 cannot be verified. Germline loops: CDR1 LNHDA, CDR2 SQIVND (reference sequence). CDR3 length: 17 residues. CDR3: CASRGQGDPVKPDEQFF. Full variable domain (remainder filled in from reference TRBV19 and TRBJ2-1): DGGITQSPKYLFRKEGQNVTLSCEQNLNHDAMYWYRQDPGQGLRLIYYSQIVNDFQKGDIAEGYSVSREKKESFPLTVTSAQKNPTAFYLCASRGQGDPVKPDEQFFGPGTRLTVL.